This TCR beta chain came from a study of cytomegalovirus exposure and HLA in healthy donors. Germline CDR1 and CDR2: MNHEY and SVGAGI. The CDR3 is 14 residues long. V was shortened by 4 bases and J by 4 bases, with 11 bases between the two germline ends. PCR primers comprised 60 Vbeta and 13 Jbeta primers. Assay: immunoSEQ multiplex PCR; the TCRdb copy retains only in-frame clones and omits some. This sample has some 120,000 clones, with around 76% found just once. This chain links TRBV6-5 with TRBJ1-3; TRBD1 might be the D (6 bases). Sequenced sample: PBMCs. The receptor's source is a woman in her fifties or sixties in good health and CMV-seropositive. The CDR3 bases are TGTGCCAGCAGTTCTTGGGGGCTGGGAAACACCATATATTTT. Translation gives CASSSWGLGNTIYF.